This T cell receptor beta chain was documented in a study of human T cells and chemical hapten exposure. Individual cDNA molecules had unique molecular identifiers attached to them by the library. TCRdb reprocessed the RACE reads via MiXCR and lists one record per CDR3 protein. The sample carries tens of thousands of distinct CDR3 sequences, approximately 8.6% recorded once. This clonotype was seen a few times. The germline gives CDR1 SGHTA, CDR2 FQGNSA. Trimming took 5 bases from V and 1 from J, leaving 20 bases between them. The CDR3 is made up of 17 amino acids. This sample's time point: patch test 1, 2 weeks after DPC sensitization. Treatment given: therapeutic diphenylcyclopropenone sensitization with weekly scalp DPC. Donation of samples came from alopecia patients who were 18 to 70 years old and suitable for DPC.

The sequences come from whole blood, collected in connection with sensitization to the hapten diphenylcyclopropenone (DPC). The chain joins TRBV7-2 to TRBJ2-5, with a weak D call TRBD2 (5 bases). The sequence was collected from a middle-aged woman with alopecia areata. Some clones in this sample may be carry-over from other donors' samples. CDR3 loop: CASSLTVAGLIQETQYF. The CDR3 nucleotides read TGTGCCAGCAGCCTGACTGTGGCAGGACTTATCCAAGAGACCCAGTACTTC.